Listed below are T cell receptor beta chains from one sample, sequenced in a study of T cell responses to AZD1222 COVID-19 vaccine. This table comes from immunoSEQ multiplex PCR, and its TCRdb copy is limited to in-frame clones, with some not included. The sample holds some 150,000 clones, around 88% seen once. The source was peripheral blood, collected on day 0 of AZD1222 vaccination. These receptors originate from an adult in good health. The CDR3 runs from the conserved cysteine through the conserved F or W. D genes are given only for firm matches. Clone size is given for some rows only: seen once, a few or many times, or a class if the clone is expanded.

J gene: TRBJ2-1; D gene: TRBD1; CDR3 length: 12; V gene: TRBV30; clone size: -; CDR3 protein: CAWSQGGDEQFF; CDR3 DNA: TGTGCCTGGAGCCAAGGGGGCGATGAGCAGTTCTTC
J gene: TRBJ1-6; D gene: TRBD1; CDR3 length: 15; V gene: TRBV4-2; clone size: -; CDR3 protein: CASSYTRDSNSPLHF; CDR3 DNA: TGTGCCAGCAGCTATACACGGGACAGCAATTCACCCCTCCACTTT
J gene: TRBJ1-6; D gene: -; CDR3 length: 15; V gene: TRBV5-4; clone size: -; CDR3 protein: CASSRGREKQSPLHF; CDR3 DNA: TGTGCCAGCAGCAGGGGCCGGGAAAAGCAGTCACCCCTCCACTTT
J gene: TRBJ2-1; D gene: -; CDR3 length: 15; V gene: TRBV5-1; clone size: -; CDR3 protein: CASSLVPRDYNEQFF; CDR3 DNA: TGCGCCAGCAGCTTGGTTCCGCGGGACTACAATGAGCAGTTCTTC
J gene: TRBJ2-2; D gene: TRBD2; CDR3 length: 15; V gene: TRBV4-1; clone size: -; CDR3 protein: CASSPPVAGTGELFF; CDR3 DNA: TGCGCCAGCAGCCCTCCTGTAGCGGGGACCGGGGAGCTGTTTTTT
J gene: TRBJ1-2; D gene: TRBD1; CDR3 length: 16; V gene: TRBV19; clone size: -; CDR3 protein: CASNSGTATYTGGYTF; CDR3 DNA: TGTGCCAGTAATTCCGGGACAGCCACCTACACGGGTGGCTACACCTTC
J gene: TRBJ2-2; D gene: -; CDR3 length: 13; V gene: TRBV19; clone size: -; CDR3 protein: CAGGPTNTGELFF; CDR3 DNA: TGTGCCGGGGGTCCCACGAACACCGGGGAGCTGTTTTTT
J gene: TRBJ1-3; D gene: -; CDR3 length: 14; V gene: TRBV6-1; clone size: once; CDR3 protein: CASRQGGDGNTIYF; CDR3 DNA: TGTGCCAGCAGACAGGGCGGGGATGGAAACACCATATATTTT
J gene: TRBJ2-1; D gene: TRBD1; CDR3 length: 15; V gene: TRBV7-2; clone size: -; CDR3 protein: CASSLAGAGGHEQFF; CDR3 DNA: TGTGCCAGCAGCTTAGCGGGCGCAGGGGGCCATGAGCAGTTCTTC
J gene: TRBJ1-6; D gene: -; CDR3 length: 14; V gene: TRBV20-1; clone size: -; CDR3 protein: CSASPSSYNSPLHF; CDR3 DNA: TGCAGTGCTAGTCCGAGCTCCTATAATTCACCCCTCCACTTT
J gene: TRBJ2-1; D gene: TRBD1; CDR3 length: 14; V gene: TRBV10-3; clone size: -; CDR3 protein: CAIRTGTSYNEQFF; CDR3 DNA: TGTGCCATCAGGACAGGGACCTCCTACAATGAGCAGTTCTTC
J gene: TRBJ2-2; D gene: -; CDR3 length: 18; V gene: TRBV21-1; clone size: -; CDR3 protein: CASSTKTSGRTWTGELFF; CDR3 DNA: TGTGCCAGCAGCACCAAGACTAGCGGGAGGACGTGGACCGGGGAGCTGTTTTTT
J gene: TRBJ2-2; D gene: -; CDR3 length: 12; V gene: TRBV7-9; clone size: -; CDR3 protein: CASSLGVGELFF; CDR3 DNA: TGTGCCAGCAGCTTAGGAGTCGGGGAGCTGTTTTTT
J gene: TRBJ2-1; D gene: TRBD2; CDR3 length: 17; V gene: TRBV19; clone size: once; CDR3 protein: CASSRGLAGGTYNEQFF; CDR3 DNA: TGTGCCAGTAGTAGAGGACTAGCGGGAGGGACCTACAATGAGCAGTTCTTC
J gene: TRBJ1-2; D gene: TRBD1; CDR3 length: 13; V gene: TRBV7-3; clone size: -; CDR3 protein: CASSSTGRDGYTF; CDR3 DNA: TGTGCCAGCAGTTCGACAGGGAGGGACGGCTACACCTTC
J gene: TRBJ1-5; D gene: -; CDR3 length: 13; V gene: TRBV6-1; clone size: -; CDR3 protein: CASSDRERQPQHF; CDR3 DNA: TGTGCCAGCAGTGACAGGGAGAGACAGCCCCAGCATTTT
J gene: TRBJ1-1; D gene: -; CDR3 length: 13; V gene: TRBV3-1/TRBV3-2; clone size: -; CDR3 protein: CASSQSLGVEAFF; CDR3 DNA: TGTGCCAGCAGCCAAAGTCTAGGGGTCGAAGCTTTCTTT
J gene: TRBJ1-5; D gene: -; CDR3 length: 17; V gene: TRBV27; clone size: -; CDR3 protein: CASSPQGEGASNQPQHF; CDR3 DNA: TGTGCCAGCAGTCCCCAAGGGGAAGGCGCGAGCAATCAGCCCCAGCATTTT
J gene: TRBJ1-1; D gene: -; CDR3 length: 13; V gene: TRBV9; clone size: many; CDR3 protein: CASSVYVRSEAFF; CDR3 DNA: TGTGCCAGCAGCGTTTATGTCCGGTCTGAAGCTTTCTTT